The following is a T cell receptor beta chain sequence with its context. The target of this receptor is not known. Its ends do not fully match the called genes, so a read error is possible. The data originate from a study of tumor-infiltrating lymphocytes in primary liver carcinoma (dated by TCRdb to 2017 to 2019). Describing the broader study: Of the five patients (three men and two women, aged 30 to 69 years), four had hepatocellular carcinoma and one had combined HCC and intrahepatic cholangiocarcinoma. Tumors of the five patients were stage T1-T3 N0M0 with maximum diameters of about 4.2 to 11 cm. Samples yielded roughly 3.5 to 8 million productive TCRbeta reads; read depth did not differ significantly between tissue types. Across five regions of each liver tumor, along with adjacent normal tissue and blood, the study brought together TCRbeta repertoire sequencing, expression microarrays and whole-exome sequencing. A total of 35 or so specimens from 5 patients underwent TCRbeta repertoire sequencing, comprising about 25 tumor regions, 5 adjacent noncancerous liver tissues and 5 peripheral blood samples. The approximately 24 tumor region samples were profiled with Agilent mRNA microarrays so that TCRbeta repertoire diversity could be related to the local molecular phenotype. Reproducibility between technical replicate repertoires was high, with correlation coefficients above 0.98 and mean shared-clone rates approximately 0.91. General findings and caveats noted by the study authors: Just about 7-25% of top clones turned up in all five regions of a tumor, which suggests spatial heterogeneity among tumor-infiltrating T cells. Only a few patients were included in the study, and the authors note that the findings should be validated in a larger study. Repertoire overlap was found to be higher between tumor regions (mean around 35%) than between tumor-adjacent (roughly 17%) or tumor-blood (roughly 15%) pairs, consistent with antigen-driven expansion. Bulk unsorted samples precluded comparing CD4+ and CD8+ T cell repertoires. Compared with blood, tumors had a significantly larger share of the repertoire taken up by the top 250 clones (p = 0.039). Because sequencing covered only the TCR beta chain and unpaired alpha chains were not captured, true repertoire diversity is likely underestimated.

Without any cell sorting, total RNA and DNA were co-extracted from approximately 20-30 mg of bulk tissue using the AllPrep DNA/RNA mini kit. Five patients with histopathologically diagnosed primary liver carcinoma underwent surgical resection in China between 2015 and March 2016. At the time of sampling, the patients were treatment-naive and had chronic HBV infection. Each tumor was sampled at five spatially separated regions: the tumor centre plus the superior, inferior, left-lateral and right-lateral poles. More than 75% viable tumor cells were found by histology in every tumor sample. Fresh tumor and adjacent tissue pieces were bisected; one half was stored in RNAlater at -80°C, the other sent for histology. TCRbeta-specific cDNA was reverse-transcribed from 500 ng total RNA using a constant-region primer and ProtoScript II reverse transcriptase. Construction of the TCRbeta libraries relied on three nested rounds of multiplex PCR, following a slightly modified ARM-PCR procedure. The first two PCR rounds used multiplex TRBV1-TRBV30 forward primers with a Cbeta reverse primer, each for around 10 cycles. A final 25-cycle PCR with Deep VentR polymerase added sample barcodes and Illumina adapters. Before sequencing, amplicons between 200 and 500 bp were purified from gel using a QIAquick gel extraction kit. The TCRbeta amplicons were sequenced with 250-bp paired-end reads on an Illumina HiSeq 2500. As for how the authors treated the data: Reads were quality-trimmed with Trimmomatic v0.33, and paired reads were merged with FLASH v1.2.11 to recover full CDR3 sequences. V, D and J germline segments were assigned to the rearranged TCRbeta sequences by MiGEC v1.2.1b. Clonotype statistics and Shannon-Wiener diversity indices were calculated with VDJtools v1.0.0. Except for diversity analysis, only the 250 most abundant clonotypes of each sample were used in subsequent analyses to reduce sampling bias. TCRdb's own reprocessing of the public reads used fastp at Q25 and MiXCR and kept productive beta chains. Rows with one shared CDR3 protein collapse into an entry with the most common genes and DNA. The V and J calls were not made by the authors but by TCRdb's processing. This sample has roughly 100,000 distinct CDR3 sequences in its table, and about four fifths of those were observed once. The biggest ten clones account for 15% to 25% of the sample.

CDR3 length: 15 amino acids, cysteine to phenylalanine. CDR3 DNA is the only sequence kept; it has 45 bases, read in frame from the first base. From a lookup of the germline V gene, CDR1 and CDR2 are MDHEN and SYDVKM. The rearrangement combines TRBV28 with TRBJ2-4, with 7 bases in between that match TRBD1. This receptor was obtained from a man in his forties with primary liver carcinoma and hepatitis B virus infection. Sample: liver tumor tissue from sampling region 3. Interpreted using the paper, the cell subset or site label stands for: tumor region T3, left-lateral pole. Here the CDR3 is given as CAGSLSSTGRNIEYF. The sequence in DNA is TGTGCCGGCAGTCTATCCTCGACAGGGCGGAACATTGAGTACTTC.